This TCR beta chain was documented in a study of regulatory T cells in long-lasting Graves disease. Study-wide background: It was over 5 years of antithyroid drugs, with positive TSH receptor antibodies, that meant persistent Graves' disease.

Time point of the sample: persistent/refractory GD, antithyroid drugs over 5 years with positive TRAb. PBMC-derived RNA was used for the TCR library. As a group, patients came from one endocrinology department in Xi'an, China. Germline lookup yields CDR1 MNHEY and CDR2 SVGEGT. The ends were cut back, 2 bases at V and 6 bases at J, with 10 bases in the middle. CDR3 size: 13 residues. In this sample, this clonotype turned up many times. Its antigen is currently unknown. Study-wide points: For persistent Graves' patients, TCR diversity was lower than for newly diagnosed ones.

Relying on iRepertoire HTBI primers and Arm-PCR of CDR3 regions, the team built TCR beta libraries. Source study methods: The samples included around 64 TRBV and around 15 TRBJ segments. TCRdb fed the multiplex PCR reads into MiXCR, producing one record per CDR3 protein. The V and J calls come from TCRdb's annotation, not from the publication. Of 650,000 to 850,000 distinct CDR3 sequences in the sample, approximately 31% were seen once. The gene calls are TRBV6-2 or TRBV6-3 and TRBJ1-1; D gene unclear. The sample here was peripheral blood mononuclear cells (PBMCs), taken when the disease was refractory, from a patient treated with antithyroid drugs. This TCR was recovered from a female donor with Graves disease. The CDR3 here is CASSYGEAAEAFF. The CDR3 nucleotides read TGTGCCAGCAGTTACGGGGAGGCAGCTGAAGCTTTCTTT.